The 21 T cell receptor beta chains listed next were all sequenced from one sample in a study of human T cells and chemical hapten exposure. From the RACE reads, TCRdb called clonotypes with MiXCR, one entry per CDR3 protein. The table has some 81,000 distinct CDR3 sequences, over 6% seen once; the top ten hold around 1.5%. Described time point: patch test 1, 2 weeks after DPC sensitization. Regarding treatment: therapeutic diphenylcyclopropenone sensitization with weekly scalp DPC. Specimen: whole blood, collected in connection with sensitization to the hapten diphenylcyclopropenone (DPC). These TCRs come from a woman aged 25 to 39 with alopecia areata. Some clones in this sample may be carry-over from other donors' samples.

This clonotype has only a few counts. The genes are TRBV18 and TRBJ2-1; D perhaps matches TRBD1 (5 bases). V shed 4 bases and J shed 4 bases, with 11 bases lying between them. CDR3 length: 14 residues. In germline, CDR1 is KGHSH, CDR2 LQKENI. The CDR3 loop reads CASSQLQGYNEQFF. DNA for the CDR3: TGTGCCAGCTCACAACTCCAGGGATACAATGAGCAGTTCTTC.

This clonotype occurred a few times. The chain combines TRBV6-6 with TRBJ1-5; 9 bases map to TRBD1. The ends lost 5 bases at V and 3 bases at J; junction bases unmatched: 5. The CDR3 runs to 15 residues. The V gene's germline CDR1 is MNHNY and CDR2 SVGAGI (reference sequence). As DNA, the CDR3 is TGTGCCAGCAGTACCCGACAGGGGGTCAATCAGCCCCAGCATTTT. As protein: CASSTRQGVNQPQHF.

The chain uses TRBV11-2 and TRBJ1-4; D ambiguous. CDR3 length: 13 residues. The germline V gene has CDR1 SGHAT and CDR2 FQNNGV. Trimming took off 5 bases at V and 8 bases at J, with 12 bases between the two ends. Here the CDR3 reads CASSLTYGEKLFF. CDR3 nucleotides: TGTGCCAGCAGCCTGACATATGGGGAAAAACTGTTTTTT.

Many counts were recorded for this clonotype. V gene TRBV29-1 combines with J gene TRBJ1-5; 9 bases align to TRBD1. Germline V lookup: CDR1 SQVTM, CDR2 ANQGSEA. V gave up 6 bases and J gave up 4 bases; unmatched junction bases: 4. The CDR3 sequence is 13 residues long. CDR3 sequence (DNA): TGCAGCGTCCAAGGACAGGGGAATCAGCCCCAGCATTTT. As protein: CSVQGQGNQPQHF.

This clonotype has a count of ten or more. This chain joins TRBV3-1 and TRBJ2-3; D is unclear. Germline lookup yields CDR1 LGHDT and CDR2 YNNKEL (reference sequence). There are 18 residues in the CDR3. The ends were cut back, 1 base at V and 3 bases at J, with 20 bases in the middle. The CDR3 DNA is TGTGCCAGCAGCCAAGGGCTCGTGTATCAAGGACGGACAGATACGCAGTATTTT. Translation gives CASSQGLVYQGRTDTQYF.

This clonotype was recorded a few times. V gene TRBV29-1 combines with J gene TRBJ1-2; D possibly corresponds to TRBD1 (5 bases). The CDR3 totals 11 residues. V was shortened by 7 bases and J by 3 bases, with 9 bases between the two germline ends. Germline V gene data show CDR1 as SQVTM and CDR2 as ANQGSEA. The CDR3 here is CSGGQDYGYTF. CDR3 sequence (DNA): TGCAGCGGTGGACAAGACTATGGCTACACCTTC.

The V gene is TRBV11-2, the J gene TRBJ1-1; D is undetermined. Trimming took 5 bases from V and 5 from J, leaving 18 bases between them. The CDR3 is 15 amino acids. The germline V gene encodes CDR1 SGHAT and CDR2 FQNNGV. The CDR3 DNA is TGTGCCAGCAGCCTGATTATGAGTAAGAATACTGAAGCTTTCTTT. Translating it yields CASSLIMSKNTEAFF.

There are many counts of this clonotype. The rearrangement uses TRBV29-1 and TRBJ2-3; 14 positions match TRBD2. The CDR3 is 16 amino acids. With 6 bases clipped from V and 4 bases from J, the junction kept 9 bases outside the gene matches. Germline loops: CDR1 SQVTM, CDR2 ANQGSEA. CDR3 region: CSVATSGGAGADTQYF. DNA for the CDR3: TGCAGCGTGGCGACTAGCGGGGGGGCCGGGGCAGATACGCAGTATTTT.

The rearrangement joins TRBV6-5 to TRBJ2-6, with 10 nucleotides matching TRBD1. CDR1 is MNHEY and CDR2 is SVGAGI in the germline V gene. V lost 9 bases and J lost 0; bases outside the gene matches: 8. This CDR3 comprises 17 residues. In DNA, the CDR3 is TGTGCCAGTGGACAGGGGGGGTTGGGCTCTGGGGCCAACGTCCTGACTTTC. This translates into CASGQGGLGSGANVLTF.

In this sample, this clonotype turned up many times. The chain uses TRBV27 and TRBJ2-7; 8 bases fit TRBD1. CDR3 length equals 13 residues. J gave up 3 bases and V 2 bases, and 0 bases lay outside the gene matches. Germline values: CDR1 MNHEY, CDR2 SMNVEV (reference sequence). The CDR3 coding sequence is TGTGCCAGCAGTTTAACAGGGGGCTACGAGCAGTACTTC. Translated, it gives CASSLTGGYEQYF.

The chain has TRBV5-4 and TRBJ1-1; no reliable D call. This CDR3 has 14 residues. The germline CDR1 and CDR2 sequences are SGHNT and YYREEE (reference sequence). The V gene lost 0 bases and the J gene lost 0 bases, with 6 bases spanning the gap. DNA for the CDR3: TGTGCCAGCAGCTTGGCGAGGGTGAACACTGAAGCTTTCTTT. Translation: CASSLARVNTEAFF.

This clonotype has a count of ten or more. The genes are TRBV4-1 and TRBJ2-1; the match to TRBD2 covers 11 bases. The germline V gene encodes CDR1 MGHRA and CDR2 YSYEKL. The CDR3 has 17 residues. With 1 base clipped from V and 4 bases from J, the junction kept 6 bases outside the gene matches. CDR3 residues: CASSQGVAGGRYNEQFF. The CDR3 DNA reads TGCGCCAGCAGCCAAGGAGTAGCGGGGGGGAGATACAATGAGCAGTTCTTC.

Only a few counts were recorded for this clonotype. J is TRBJ1-1 and V is TRBV12-3 or TRBV12-4, with D hard to call. Between the trimmed V and J ends, which lost 2 bases and 5 bases, there was a span of 12 bases. The CDR3 spans 14 residues. The CDR3 loop reads CASSLFSLSTEAFF. DNA for the CDR3: TGTGCCAGCAGTTTATTTTCCCTTTCTACTGAAGCTTTCTTT.

This clonotype was detected ten times or more. This chain connects TRBV20-1 to TRBJ2-3; 11 bases are a match to TRBD2. This CDR3 has 15 amino acids. V gave up 6 bases and J gave up 7 bases; unmatched junction bases: 12. CDR1 DFQATT and CDR2 SNEGSKA come from the germline V gene (reference sequence). Written as DNA, the CDR3 is TGCAGTGCGGGCGGAGCTAGCGGGGGGTCGAATACGCAGTATTTT. Amino acid sequence: CSAGGASGGSNTQYF.

The chain employs TRBV5-1 and TRBJ2-1; D uncertain. Germline V CDR1 and CDR2: SGHRS, YFSETQ. The CDR3 has 14 residues. V was clipped by 8 bases and J by 3 bases, with 15 bases between them. Here the CDR3 DNA reads TGCGCCAGTCGGGTTGACGGGTTCTACAATGAGCAGTTCTTC. It specifies CASRVDGFYNEQFF.

This clonotype was counted between two and nine times. The rearrangement joins TRBV5-4 to TRBJ1-4; D is unresolved. The length of the CDR3 is 14 residues. Looked up from germline, CDR1 is SGHNT and CDR2 is YYREEE (reference sequence). With 0 bases removed from V and 5 bases from J, the gap between germline ends came to 8 bases. CDR3 in DNA: TGTGCCAGCAGCTTGGGGCAGAACAATGAAAAACTGTTTTTT. This gives the protein CASSLGQNNEKLFF.

This clonotype came up many times. This rearrangement joins TRBV10-3 to TRBJ1-1; D is undetermined. The length of the CDR3 is 14 residues. Germline values: CDR1 ENHRY, CDR2 SYGVKD. Deletions cut 0 bases from V and 5 bases from J, with 10 bases between. The DNA of the CDR3 is TGTGCCATCAGTGAGTCGACGGGGAGGACTGAAGCTTTCTTT. As protein: CAISESTGRTEAFF.

This clonotype was found many times. This sequence joins TRBV7-2 and TRBJ2-3; 9 nucleotides match TRBD2. This CDR3 spans 17 amino acids. The trim removed 5 bases at V and 4 bases at J, leaving 13 bases unmatched. The germline CDR1 and CDR2 sequences are SGHTA and FQGNSA. CDR3: CASSGGSGGTLPDTQYF. In DNA form, the CDR3 reads TGTGCCAGCAGCGGTGGAAGCGGGGGGACCCTCCCAGATACGCAGTATTTT.

The chain links TRBV19 to TRBJ1-1, with no clear D. Germline values: CDR1 LNHDA, CDR2 SQIVND (reference sequence). Trimming shortened V by 0 bases and J by 4 bases, and 12 bases separated the two germline ends. This CDR3 contains 15 residues. CDR3 amino acids: CASSIDSLSGTEAFF. The CDR3 DNA is TGTGCCAGTAGTATAGACTCGCTCAGCGGCACTGAAGCTTTCTTT.

The CDR3 reads CASSYAMNTEAFF. DNA for the CDR3: TGTGCCAGCAGTTATGCCATGAACACTGAAGCTTTCTTT. The chain employs TRBV12-3 or TRBV12-4 and TRBJ1-1; no reliable D call. Trimming pared 4 bases from V and 0 bases from J, leaving 6 bases between. The CDR3 length is 13 residues.

This clonotype has just a few counts. The V call is TRBV9, the J call TRBJ1-2; maybe TRBD1 (6 bases). CDR1 is SGDLS and CDR2 is YYNGEE in the germline V gene. The CDR3 runs 13 residues. With 4 bases removed from V and 3 bases from J, the gap between germline ends came to 10 bases. This CDR3 is CASSPGVHYGYTF. The CDR3 DNA follows: TGTGCCAGCAGCCCAGGGGTTCACTATGGCTACACCTTC.